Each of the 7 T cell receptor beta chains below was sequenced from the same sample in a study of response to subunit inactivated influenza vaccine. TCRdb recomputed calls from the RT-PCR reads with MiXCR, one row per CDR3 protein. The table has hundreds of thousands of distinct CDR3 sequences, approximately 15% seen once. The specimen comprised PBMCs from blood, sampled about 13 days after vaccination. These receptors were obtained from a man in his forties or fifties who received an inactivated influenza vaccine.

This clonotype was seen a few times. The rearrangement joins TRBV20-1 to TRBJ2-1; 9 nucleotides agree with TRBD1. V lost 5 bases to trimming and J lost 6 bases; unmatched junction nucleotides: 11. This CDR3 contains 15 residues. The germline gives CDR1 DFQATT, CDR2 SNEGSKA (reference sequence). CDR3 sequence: CSAPSGTGISNEQFF. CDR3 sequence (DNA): TGCAGTGCTCCCTCCGGGACAGGGATAAGCAATGAGCAGTTCTTC.

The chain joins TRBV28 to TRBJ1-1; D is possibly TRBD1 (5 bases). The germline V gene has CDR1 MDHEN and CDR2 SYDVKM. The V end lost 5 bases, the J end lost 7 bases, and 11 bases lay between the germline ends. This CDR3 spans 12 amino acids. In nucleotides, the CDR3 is TGTGCCAGCAGTGGGACGTTTGGTGAAGCTTTCTTT. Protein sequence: CASSGTFGEAFF.

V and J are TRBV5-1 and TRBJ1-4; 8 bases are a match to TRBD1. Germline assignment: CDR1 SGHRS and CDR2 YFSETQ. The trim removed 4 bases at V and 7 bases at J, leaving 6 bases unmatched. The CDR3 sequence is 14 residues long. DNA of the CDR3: TGCGCCAGCAGCCACGCGACAGGGGCTGAAAAACTGTTTTTT. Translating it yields CASSHATGAEKLFF.

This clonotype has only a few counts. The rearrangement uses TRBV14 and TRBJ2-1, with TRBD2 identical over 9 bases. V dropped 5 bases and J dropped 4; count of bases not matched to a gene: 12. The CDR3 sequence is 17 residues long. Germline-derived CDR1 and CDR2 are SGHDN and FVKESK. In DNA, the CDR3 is TGTGCCAGCAGCTTCGTGGGGCTAGCGGGACGGTACAATGAGCAGTTCTTC. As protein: CASSFVGLAGRYNEQFF.

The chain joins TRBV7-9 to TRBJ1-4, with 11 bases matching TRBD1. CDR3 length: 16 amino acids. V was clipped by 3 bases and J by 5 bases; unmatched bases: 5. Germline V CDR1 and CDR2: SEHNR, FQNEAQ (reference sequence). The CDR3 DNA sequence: TGTGCCAGCAGCTTCGATGGGACAGGGGGGAATGAAAAACTGTTTTTT. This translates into CASSFDGTGGNEKLFF.

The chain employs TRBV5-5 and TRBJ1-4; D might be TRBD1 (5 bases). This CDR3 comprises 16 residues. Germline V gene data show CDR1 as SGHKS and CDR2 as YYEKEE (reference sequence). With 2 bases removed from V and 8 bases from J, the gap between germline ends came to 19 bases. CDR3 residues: CASSFTEAGLWEKLFF. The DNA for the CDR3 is TGTGCCAGCAGCTTTACAGAAGCGGGGCTTTGGGAAAAACTGTTTTTT.

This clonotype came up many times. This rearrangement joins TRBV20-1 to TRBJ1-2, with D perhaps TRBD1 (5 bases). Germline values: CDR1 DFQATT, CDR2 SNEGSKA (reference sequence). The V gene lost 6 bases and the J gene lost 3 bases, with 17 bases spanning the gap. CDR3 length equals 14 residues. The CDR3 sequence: CSASVGDGHYGYTF. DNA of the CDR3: TGCAGTGCCTCCGTGGGGGACGGGCACTATGGCTACACCTTC.